Sequencing of this T cell receptor beta chain was carried out in a study of blood T cells in healthy people across ages. This clonotype was recorded a few times. Alongside a J-beta primer mix, a sample-barcoded 5' primer served in a second PCR lasting 7 to 11 cycles. All samples yielded 2.5 million or more CDR3-containing paired-end reads. TCRdb processed the 5' RACE reads anew with MiXCR; each CDR3 protein has one entry. This table has 730,000 or so distinct CDR3 sequences, 43% appearing once. The specimen sequenced was blood. This clonotype was sampled from a woman in her sixties in good health.

CDR3 bases: TGTGCCAGCAGTTTCGAATCCTACGAGCAGTACTTC. Amino acids: CASSFESYEQYF. The chain uses TRBV12-3 or TRBV12-4 and TRBJ2-7, with no clear D. The CDR3 is 12 amino acids. Between the trimmed V and J ends, which lost 3 bases and 1 base, there was a span of 4 bases.